Presented here are 2 T cell receptor beta chains from one specimen sequenced in a study of CD8+CD57+ T cells in acquired aplastic anemia. Those patients picked for sequencing had displayed CD8+CD57+ cell expansion on flow cytometry. Researchers used genomic DNA as the template to profile TCR beta VDJ and CDR3. From the reads, TCRdb called clonotypes with MiXCR, one entry per CDR3 protein. The repertoire holds approximately 300,000 distinct CDR3 sequences, around three fifths seen once, with around 1.3% in the top ten. The sample consisted of sorted CD4+, CD8+, or CD8+CD57+ T cells (not recorded which) from PBMCs. The origin of the receptors is a human donor with aplastic anemia.

This clonotype was seen a handful of times. This chain connects TRBV19 to TRBJ2-7; D perhaps matches TRBD1 (6 bases). In germline, CDR1 is LNHDA, CDR2 SQIVND (reference sequence). V lost 10 bases and J 3 bases, leaving 16 bases between the germline ends. The CDR3 extends over 13 amino acids. The CDR3, as DNA: TGTGCCACCCGCCGAGGGGGAAGCTACGAGCAGTACTTC. Amino acid sequence: CATRRGGSYEQYF.

The chain combines TRBV19 with TRBJ2-3; the D is unclear. CDR1 is LNHDA and CDR2 is SQIVND in the germline V gene (reference sequence). V was trimmed by 1 base and J by 3 bases, leaving 5 bases between them. The CDR3 contains 13 residues. CDR3 amino acids: CASSIGLTDTQYF. In nucleotides, the CDR3 is TGTGCCAGTAGTATAGGGCTAACAGATACGCAGTATTTT.